Following are 12 T cell receptor beta chains from one sample sequenced in a study of technical replicates of blood from a few donors. Only in-frame clones appear in the TCRdb table, and some are missing; sequencing was by immunoSEQ multiplex PCR. Of about 72,000 clones in the sample, roughly 92% were seen once. What was sequenced was T cells isolated from PBMCs. Receptor source: a human donor in good health.

This clone has a single count. CDR3 in DNA: TGTGCCAGCAGGGCCTCGGGGATCTACGAGCAGTACTTC. It specifies CASRASGIYEQYF. V usage is TRBV6-1 and J usage is TRBJ2-7; a weak D match, TRBD2 (5 bases). Germline CDR1 MNHNS, CDR2 SASEGT. V lost 6 bases and J 3 bases, leaving 12 bases between the germline ends. This CDR3 region has 13 residues.

The rearrangement uses TRBV28 and TRBJ1-5, with D unclear. CDR1 is MDHEN, CDR2 SYDVKM, per germline. V was clipped by 6 bases and J by 15 bases, with 18 bases between them. This CDR3 is built from 12 residues. The CDR3 loop is CASREGGSERHF. The CDR3 DNA follows: TGTGCCAGCAGGGAGGGAGGGTCGGAGAGGCATTTT.

This chain uses TRBV7-9 with TRBJ2-3, with 8 bases fitting TRBD1. V dropped 5 bases and J dropped 3; count of bases not matched to a gene: 7. The germline gives CDR1 SEHNR, CDR2 FQNEAQ (reference sequence). CDR3 length: 15 amino acids. CDR3 nucleotide sequence: TGTGCCAGCAGCCCACGACAGGGGCGAACAGATACGCAGTATTTT. This translates into CASSPRQGRTDTQYF.

V usage is TRBV29-1 and J usage is TRBJ1-5, with D possibly TRBD1 on 5 matching bases. Germline V CDR1 and CDR2: SQVTM, ANQGSEA. Trimming cost V 5 bases and J 0 bases, with 11 bases left between them. This CDR3 is 14 amino acids long. CDR3 DNA sequence: TGCAGCGTTCCCCCGACAGATAGCAATCAGCCCCAGCATTTT. It codes for CSVPPTDSNQPQHF.

V usage is TRBV25-1 and J usage is TRBJ2-5, with a possible D match to TRBD1 (5 bases). The germline V and J ends were trimmed by 3 bases and 5 bases, with 16 bases remaining between them. The CDR3 length is 15 residues. Germline CDR1 and CDR2: MGHDK and SYGVNS. Here the CDR3 DNA reads TGTGCCAGCAGTGATTACTCGCAGGGTTCCGAGACCCAGTACTTC. Its protein product is CASSDYSQGSETQYF.

The J gene is TRBJ2-3, the V gene TRBV7-2, with no clear D. This CDR3 spans 13 amino acids. Germline V gene sequence: CDR1 SGHTA, CDR2 FQGNSA. V lost 2 bases, J lost 1 base, and 4 bases lay in between. The CDR3 here is CASSLLGTDTQYF. The CDR3 DNA reads TGTGCCAGCAGCTTATTAGGCACAGATACGCAGTATTTT. Combining the CDR3 with reference TRBV7-2 and TRBJ2-3 gives the whole variable domain GAGVSQSPSNKVTEKGKDVELRCDPISGHTALYWYRQSLGQGLEFLIYFQGNSAPDKSGLPSDRFSAERTGGSVSTLTIQRTQQEDSAVYLCASSLLGTDTQYFGPGTRLTVL.

The CDR3 protein is CASSQDRSTGGYTF. CDR3 bases: TGTGCCAGCAGTCAGGACAGAAGCACCGGTGGCTACACCTTC. The chain has TRBV2 and TRBJ1-2; D possibly corresponds to TRBD1 (6 bases). There are 14 residues in the CDR3. The germline V and J ends were trimmed by 5 bases and 7 bases, with 17 bases remaining between them. CDR1 SNHLY and CDR2 FYNNEI come from the germline V gene. The full variable domain, its missing parts supplied by reference TRBV2 and TRBJ1-2, is EPEVTQTPSHQVTQMGQEVILRCVPISNHLYFYWYRQILGQKVEFLVSFYNNEISEKSEIFDDQFSVERPDGSNFTLKIRSTKLEDSAMYFCASSQDRSTGGYTFGSGTRLTVV.

This chain links TRBV9 with TRBJ1-4, with 8 bases fitting TRBD1. The CDR3 spans 14 residues. The germline gives CDR1 SGDLS, CDR2 YYNGEE. Germline trimming cut 3 bases from V and 7 bases from J; bases unmatched to any gene: 5. The CDR3 reads CASSGTGMSEKLFF. Written as DNA, the CDR3 is TGTGCCAGCAGCGGGACAGGGATGAGTGAAAAACTGTTTTTT.

The chain joins TRBV4-2 to TRBJ2-3; D remains ambiguous. The CDR3 extends over 16 amino acids. V lost 0 bases, J lost 4 bases, and 14 bases lay in between. Germline assignment: CDR1 LGHNA and CDR2 YNFKEQ. DNA of the CDR3: TGTGCCAGCAGCCAAGAAGCCAGCGTAATAGCAGATACGCAGTATTTT. This sequence encodes CASSQEASVIADTQYF.

The chain is built from TRBV5-6 and TRBJ1-2, with D possibly matching TRBD1 (5 bases). The CDR3 sequence is 12 residues long. V shed 5 bases and J shed 8 bases, with 13 bases lying between them. Germline CDR1 and CDR2: SGHDT and YYEEEE. The CDR3 here is CASRERQPGYTF. DNA for the CDR3: TGTGCCAGCAGGGAACGACAGCCCGGCTACACCTTC.

The V gene is TRBV10-3, the J gene TRBJ1-1; D not certain. The V gene lost 0 bases and the J gene lost 6 bases, with 5 bases spanning the gap. The CDR3 covers 12 residues. Germline loops: CDR1 ENHRY, CDR2 SYGVKD. The CDR3 reads CAISESFAEAFF. CDR3 nucleotides: TGTGCCATCAGTGAGTCCTTCGCTGAAGCTTTCTTT.

The chain uses TRBV27 and TRBJ2-5; no clear D gene. With 7 bases removed from V and 3 bases from J, the gap between germline ends came to 12 bases. The CDR3 totals 13 residues. Per germline, CDR1 MNHEY and CDR2 SMNVEV (reference sequence). CDR3 amino acids: CASIGQVKETQYF. DNA for the CDR3: TGTGCCAGCATTGGCCAGGTCAAAGAGACCCAGTACTTC.